This T cell receptor (beta chain) emerged from a study of blood T cell repertoires in COVID-19. Looking at the study overall: Whether acute or convalescent, the COVID-19 samples came from the United States, Italy and Spain.

Clinical history reported by participants formed the basis on which cohorts were assigned. The study counted Cohort 3 donors as recovered given two negative PCRs, clearance, or symptom resolution. Study processing details: Reference gene primer amplification yielded estimated nucleated cell counts. Repertoires were generated with immunoSEQ multiplex PCR, while TCRdb's copy carries only in-frame clones and drops some. V, J and clone size derive from that table, while D and trimming were established from the DNA sequence. The table includes about 330,000 clones, 86% detected once. From germline, CDR1 is SGHAT and CDR2 FQNNGV. V was shortened by 5 bases and J by 12 bases, with 17 bases between the two germline ends. The CDR3 runs 14 residues.

The source material was PBMCs or T cells enriched from blood (not recorded which). The clonotype was recovered from a young woman who had recovered from COVID-19. The chain carries TRBV11-2 and TRBJ1-6; maybe TRBD1 (5 bases). The CDR3 is CASSAGTTGEPLHF. CDR3 in DNA: TGTGCCAGCAGCGCTGGGACCACGGGGGAACCCCTCCACTTT.